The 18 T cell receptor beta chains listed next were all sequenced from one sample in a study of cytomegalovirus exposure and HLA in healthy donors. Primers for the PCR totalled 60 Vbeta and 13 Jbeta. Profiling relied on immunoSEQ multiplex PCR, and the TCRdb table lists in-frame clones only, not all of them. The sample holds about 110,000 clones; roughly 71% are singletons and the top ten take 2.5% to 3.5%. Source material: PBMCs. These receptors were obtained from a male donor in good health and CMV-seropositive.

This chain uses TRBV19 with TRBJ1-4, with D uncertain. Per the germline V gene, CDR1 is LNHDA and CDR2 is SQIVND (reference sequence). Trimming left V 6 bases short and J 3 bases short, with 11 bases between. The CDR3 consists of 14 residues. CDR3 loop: CASSPAGANEKLFF. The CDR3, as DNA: TGTGCCAGTAGCCCCGCTGGAGCTAATGAAAAACTGTTTTTT. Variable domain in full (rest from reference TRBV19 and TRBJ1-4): DGGITQSPKYLFRKEGQNVTLSCEQNLNHDAMYWYRQDPGQGLRLIYYSQIVNDFQKGDIAEGYSVSREKKESFPLTVTSAQKNPTAFYLCASSPAGANEKLFFGSGTQLSVL.

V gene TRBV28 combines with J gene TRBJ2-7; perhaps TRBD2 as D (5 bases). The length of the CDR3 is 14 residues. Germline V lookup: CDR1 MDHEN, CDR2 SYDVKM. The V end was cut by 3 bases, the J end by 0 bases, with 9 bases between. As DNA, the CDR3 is TGTGCCAGCAGTTTGAGGGAAAGCTCCTACGAGCAGTACTTC. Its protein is CASSLRESSYEQYF.

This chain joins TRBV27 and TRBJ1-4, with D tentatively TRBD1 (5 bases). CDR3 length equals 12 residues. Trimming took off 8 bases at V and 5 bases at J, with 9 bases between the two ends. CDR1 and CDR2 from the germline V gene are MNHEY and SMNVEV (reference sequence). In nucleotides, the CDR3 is TGTGCCAGCGGAAGGGGAAATGAAAAACTGTTTTTT. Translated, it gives CASGRGNEKLFF.

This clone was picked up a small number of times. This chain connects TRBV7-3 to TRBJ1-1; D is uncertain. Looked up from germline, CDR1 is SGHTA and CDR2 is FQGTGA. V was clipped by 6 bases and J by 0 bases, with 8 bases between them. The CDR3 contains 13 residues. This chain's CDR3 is CASRSALNTEAFF. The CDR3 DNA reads TGTGCCAGCAGAAGCGCCCTGAACACTGAAGCTTTCTTT. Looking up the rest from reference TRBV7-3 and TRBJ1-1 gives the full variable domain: GAGVSQTPSNKVTEKGKYVELRCDPISGHTALYWYRQSLGQGPEFLIYFQGTGAADDSGLPNDRFFAVRPEGSVSTLKIQRTERGDSAVYLCASRSALNTEAFFGQGTRLTVV.

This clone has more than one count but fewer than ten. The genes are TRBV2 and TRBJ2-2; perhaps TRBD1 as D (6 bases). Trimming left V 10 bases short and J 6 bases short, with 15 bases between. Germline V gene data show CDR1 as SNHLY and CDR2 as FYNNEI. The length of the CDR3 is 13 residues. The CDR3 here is CATTRTAAGELFF. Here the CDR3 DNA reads TGTGCCACCACACGGACAGCCGCCGGGGAGCTGTTTTTT.

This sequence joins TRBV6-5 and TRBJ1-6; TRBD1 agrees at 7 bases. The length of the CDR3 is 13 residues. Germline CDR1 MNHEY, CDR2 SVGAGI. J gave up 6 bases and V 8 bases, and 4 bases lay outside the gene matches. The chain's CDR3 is CASLGQSNSPLHF. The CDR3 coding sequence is TGTGCCAGCCTGGGACAGAGTAATTCACCCCTCCACTTT.

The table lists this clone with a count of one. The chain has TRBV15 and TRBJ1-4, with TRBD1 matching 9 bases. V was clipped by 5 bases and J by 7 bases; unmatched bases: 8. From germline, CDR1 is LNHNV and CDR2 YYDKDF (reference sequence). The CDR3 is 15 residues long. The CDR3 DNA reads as TGTGCCACCAGCGGAAGGACAGGGGTTCGTGAAAAACTGTTTTTT. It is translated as CATSGRTGVREKLFF.

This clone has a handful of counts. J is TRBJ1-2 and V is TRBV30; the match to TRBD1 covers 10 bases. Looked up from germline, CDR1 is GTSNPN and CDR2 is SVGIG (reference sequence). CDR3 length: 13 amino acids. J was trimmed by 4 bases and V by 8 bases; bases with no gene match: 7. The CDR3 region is CARWDRGFYGYTF. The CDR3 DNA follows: TGTGCCCGTTGGGACAGGGGCTTCTATGGCTACACCTTC.

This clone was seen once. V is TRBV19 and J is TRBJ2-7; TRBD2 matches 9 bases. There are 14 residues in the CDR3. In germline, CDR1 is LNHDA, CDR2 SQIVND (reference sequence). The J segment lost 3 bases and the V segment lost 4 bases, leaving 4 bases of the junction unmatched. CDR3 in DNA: TGTGCCAGTAGTACCCGTAGCGGGAGCTACGAGCAGTACTTC. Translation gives CASSTRSGSYEQYF.

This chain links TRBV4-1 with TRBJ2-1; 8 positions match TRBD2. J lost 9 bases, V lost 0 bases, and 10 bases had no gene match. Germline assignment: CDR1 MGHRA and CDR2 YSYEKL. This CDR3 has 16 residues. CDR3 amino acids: CASSQDHSGTYVEQFF. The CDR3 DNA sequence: TGCGCCAGCAGCCAAGACCATAGCGGGACGTACGTTGAGCAGTTCTTC.

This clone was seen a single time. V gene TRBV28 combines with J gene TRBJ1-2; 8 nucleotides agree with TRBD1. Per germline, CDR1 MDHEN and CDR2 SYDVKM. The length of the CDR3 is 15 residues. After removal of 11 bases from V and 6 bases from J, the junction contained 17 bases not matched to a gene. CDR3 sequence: CAGKTHTTGADGYTF. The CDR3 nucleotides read TGTGCCGGAAAAACCCACACGACAGGGGCGGATGGCTACACCTTC.

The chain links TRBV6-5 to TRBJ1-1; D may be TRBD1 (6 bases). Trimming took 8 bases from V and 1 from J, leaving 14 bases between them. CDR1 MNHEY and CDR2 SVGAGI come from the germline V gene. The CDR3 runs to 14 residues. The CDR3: CASSWGGQNTEAFF. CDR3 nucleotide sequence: TGTGCCAGCTCGTGGGGGGGACAGAACACTGAAGCTTTCTTT.

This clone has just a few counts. The CDR3 protein is CASSPASGGSYEQYF. CDR3 DNA: TGCGCCAGCAGCCCCGCCTCGGGGGGGTCCTACGAGCAGTACTTC. The chain joins TRBV4-1 to TRBJ2-7; 8 bases agree with TRBD2. After removal of 4 bases from V and 1 base from J, the junction contained 6 bases not matched to a gene. The CDR3 extends over 15 amino acids. Germline-derived CDR1 and CDR2 are MGHRA and YSYEKL.

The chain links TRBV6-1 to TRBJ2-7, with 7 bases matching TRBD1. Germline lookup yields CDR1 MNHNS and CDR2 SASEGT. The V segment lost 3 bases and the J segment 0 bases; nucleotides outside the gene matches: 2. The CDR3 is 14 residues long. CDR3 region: CASSDRGFSYEQYF. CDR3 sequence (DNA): TGTGCCAGCAGTGACAGGGGGTTCTCCTACGAGCAGTACTTC.

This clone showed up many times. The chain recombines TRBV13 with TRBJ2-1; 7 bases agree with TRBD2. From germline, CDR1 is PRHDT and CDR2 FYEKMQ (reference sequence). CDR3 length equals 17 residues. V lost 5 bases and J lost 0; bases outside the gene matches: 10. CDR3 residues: CASSVFLAVSSYNEQFF. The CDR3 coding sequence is TGTGCCAGCAGCGTCTTCCTAGCGGTGAGCTCCTACAATGAGCAGTTCTTC.

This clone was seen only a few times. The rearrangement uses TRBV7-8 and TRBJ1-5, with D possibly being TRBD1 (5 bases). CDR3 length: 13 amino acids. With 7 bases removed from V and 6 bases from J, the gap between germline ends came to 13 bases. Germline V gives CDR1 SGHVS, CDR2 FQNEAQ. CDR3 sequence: CASTPGGSQPQHF. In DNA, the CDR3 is TGTGCCAGCACCCCGGGGGGATCTCAGCCCCAGCATTTT.

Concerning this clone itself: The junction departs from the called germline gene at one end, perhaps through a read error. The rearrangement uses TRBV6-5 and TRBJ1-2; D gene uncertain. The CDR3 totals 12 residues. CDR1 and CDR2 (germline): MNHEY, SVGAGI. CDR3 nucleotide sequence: TGTGCCAGCCGCGTCGGGGTCTATGGCTACCCCTTC. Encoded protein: CASRVGVYGYPF.

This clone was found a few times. CDR3 loop: CSVVLTDRGYTTNEKLFF. In nucleotides, the CDR3 is TGCAGCGTTGTCCTAACAGACAGGGGCTATACAACTAATGAAAAACTGTTTTTT. The chain combines TRBV29-1 with TRBJ1-4; 8 nucleotides agree with TRBD1. The CDR3 has 18 amino acids. Germline CDR1 reads SQVTM; CDR2 reads ANQGSEA. The junction had 13 bases not matched to a gene; V was cut back by 4 bases and J by 0 bases.